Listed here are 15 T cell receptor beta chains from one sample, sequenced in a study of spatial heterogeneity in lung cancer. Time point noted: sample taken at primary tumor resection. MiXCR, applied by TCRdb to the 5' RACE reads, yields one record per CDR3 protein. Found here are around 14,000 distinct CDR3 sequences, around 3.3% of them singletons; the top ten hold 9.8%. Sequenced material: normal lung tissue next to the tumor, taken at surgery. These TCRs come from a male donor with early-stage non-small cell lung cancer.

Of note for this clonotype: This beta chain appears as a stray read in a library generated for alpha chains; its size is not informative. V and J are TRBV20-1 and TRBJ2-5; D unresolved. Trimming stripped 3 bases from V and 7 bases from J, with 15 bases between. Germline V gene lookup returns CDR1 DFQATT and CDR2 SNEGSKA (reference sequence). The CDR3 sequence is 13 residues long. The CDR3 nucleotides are TGCAGTGCTAGCGTAGTGGAGCGAGGGACCCAGTACTTC. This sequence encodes CSASVVERGTQYF.

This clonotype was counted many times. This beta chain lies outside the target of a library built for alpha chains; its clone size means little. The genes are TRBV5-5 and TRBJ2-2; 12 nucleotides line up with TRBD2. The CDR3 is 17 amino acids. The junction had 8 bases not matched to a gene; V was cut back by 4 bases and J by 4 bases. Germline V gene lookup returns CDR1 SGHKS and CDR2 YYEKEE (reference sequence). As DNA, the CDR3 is TGTGCCAGCAGCCTTAAAAAACTAGCGGGAGGCACCGGGGAGCTGTTTTTT. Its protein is CASSLKKLAGGTGELFF. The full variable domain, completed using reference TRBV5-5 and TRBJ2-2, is DAGVTQSPTHLIKTRGQQVTLRCSPISGHKSVSWYQQVLGQGPQFIFQYYEKEERGRGNFPDRFSARQFPNYSSELNVNALLLGDSALYLCASSLKKLAGGTGELFFGEGSRLTVL.

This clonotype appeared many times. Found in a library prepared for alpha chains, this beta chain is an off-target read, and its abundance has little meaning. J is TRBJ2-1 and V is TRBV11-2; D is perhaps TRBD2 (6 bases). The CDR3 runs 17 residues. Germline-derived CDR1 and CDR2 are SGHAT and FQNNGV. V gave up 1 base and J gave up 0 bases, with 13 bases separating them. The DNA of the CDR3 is TGTGCCAGCAGCTTAGTGGATGGCGGGGTCTCCTACAATGAGCAGTTCTTC. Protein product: CASSLVDGGVSYNEQFF.

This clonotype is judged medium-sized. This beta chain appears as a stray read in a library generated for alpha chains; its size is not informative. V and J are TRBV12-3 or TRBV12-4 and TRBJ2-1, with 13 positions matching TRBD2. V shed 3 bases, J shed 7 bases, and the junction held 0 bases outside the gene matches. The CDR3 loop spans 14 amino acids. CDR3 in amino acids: CASSLTSGRNEQFF. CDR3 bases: TGTGCCAGCAGTTTGACTAGCGGGAGGAATGAGCAGTTCTTC.

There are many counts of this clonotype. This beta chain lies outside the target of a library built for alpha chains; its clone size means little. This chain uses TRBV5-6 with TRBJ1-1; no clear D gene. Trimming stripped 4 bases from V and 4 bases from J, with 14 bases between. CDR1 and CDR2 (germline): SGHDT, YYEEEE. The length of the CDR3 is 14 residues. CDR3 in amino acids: CASSPKPKGTEAFF. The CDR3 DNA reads TGTGCCAGCAGCCCGAAACCTAAAGGCACTGAAGCTTTCTTT.

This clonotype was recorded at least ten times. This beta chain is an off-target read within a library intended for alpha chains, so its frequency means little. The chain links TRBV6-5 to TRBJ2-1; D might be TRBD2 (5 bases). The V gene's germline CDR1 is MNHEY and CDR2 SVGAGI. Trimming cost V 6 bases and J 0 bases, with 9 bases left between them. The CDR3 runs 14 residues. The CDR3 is CASRGTSSYNEQFF. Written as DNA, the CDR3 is TGTGCCAGCAGGGGTACTAGCTCCTACAATGAGCAGTTCTTC.

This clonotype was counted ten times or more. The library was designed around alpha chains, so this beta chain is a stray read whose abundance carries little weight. CDR3 sequence: CAWSAVMGRELFF. The CDR3 DNA sequence: TGTGCCTGGAGTGCAGTGATGGGCCGGGAGCTGTTTTTT. The J gene is TRBJ2-2, the V gene TRBV30; D remains unclear. Germline assignment: CDR1 GTSNPN and CDR2 SVGIG (reference sequence). The CDR3 totals 13 residues. The ends were cut back, 1 base at V and 9 bases at J, with 12 bases in the middle. The complete variable domain, with remaining parts taken from reference TRBV30 and TRBJ2-2, reads SQTIHQWPATLVQPVGSPLSLECTVEGTSNPNLYWYRQAAGRGLQLLFYSVGIGQISSEVPQNLSASRPQDRQFILSSKKLLLSDSGFYLCAWSAVMGRELFFGEGSRLTVL.

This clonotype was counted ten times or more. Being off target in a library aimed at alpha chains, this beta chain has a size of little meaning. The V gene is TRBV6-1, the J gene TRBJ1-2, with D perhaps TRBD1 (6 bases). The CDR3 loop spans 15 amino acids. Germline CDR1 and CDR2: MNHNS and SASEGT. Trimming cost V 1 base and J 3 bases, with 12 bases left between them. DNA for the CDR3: TGTGCCAGCAGTGAAGTTGGGGAGGGGGACTATGGCTACACCTTC. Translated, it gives CASSEVGEGDYGYTF.

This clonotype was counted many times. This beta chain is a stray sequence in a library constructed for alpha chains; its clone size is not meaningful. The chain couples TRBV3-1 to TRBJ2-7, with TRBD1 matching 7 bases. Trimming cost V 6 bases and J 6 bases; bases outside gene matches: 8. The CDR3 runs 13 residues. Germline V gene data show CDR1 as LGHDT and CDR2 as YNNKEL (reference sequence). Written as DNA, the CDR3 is TGTGCCAGCAGTCGGGACAGTCCCATCGAGCAGTACTTC. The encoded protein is CASSRDSPIEQYF.

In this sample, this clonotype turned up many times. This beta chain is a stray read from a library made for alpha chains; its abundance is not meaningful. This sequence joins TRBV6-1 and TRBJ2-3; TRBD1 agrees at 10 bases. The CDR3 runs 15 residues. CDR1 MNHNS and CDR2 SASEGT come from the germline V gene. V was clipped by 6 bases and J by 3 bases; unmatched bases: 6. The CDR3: CASRHRQGATDTQYF. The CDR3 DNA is TGTGCCAGCAGGCACAGACAGGGGGCTACAGATACGCAGTATTTT.

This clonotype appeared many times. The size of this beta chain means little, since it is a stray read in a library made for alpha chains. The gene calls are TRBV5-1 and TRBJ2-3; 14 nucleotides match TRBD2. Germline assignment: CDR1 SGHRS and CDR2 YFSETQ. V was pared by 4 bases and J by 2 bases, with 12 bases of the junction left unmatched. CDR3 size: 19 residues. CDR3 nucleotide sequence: TGCGCCAGCAGCCAAGGGACTAGCGGGAGAGGCGGGCACACAGATACGCAGTATTTT. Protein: CASSQGTSGRGGHTDTQYF.

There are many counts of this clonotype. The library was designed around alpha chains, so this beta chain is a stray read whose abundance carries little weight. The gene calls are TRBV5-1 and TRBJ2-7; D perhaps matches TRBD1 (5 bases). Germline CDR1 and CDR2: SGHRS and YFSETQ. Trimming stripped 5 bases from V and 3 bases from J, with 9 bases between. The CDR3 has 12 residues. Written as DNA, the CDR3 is TGCGCCAGCAGAGGGGCTAGCTACGAGCAGTACTTC. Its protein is CASRGASYEQYF.

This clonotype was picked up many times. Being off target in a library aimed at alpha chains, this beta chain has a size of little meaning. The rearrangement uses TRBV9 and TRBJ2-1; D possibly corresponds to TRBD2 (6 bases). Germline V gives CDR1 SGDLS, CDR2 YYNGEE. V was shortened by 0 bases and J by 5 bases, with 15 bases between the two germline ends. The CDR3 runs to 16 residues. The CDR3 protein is CASSVGGASANNEQFF. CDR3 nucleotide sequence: TGTGCCAGCAGCGTAGGGGGTGCTAGCGCGAACAATGAGCAGTTCTTC. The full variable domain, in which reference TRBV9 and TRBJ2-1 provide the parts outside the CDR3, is DSGVTQTPKHLITATGQRVTLRCSPRSGDLSVYWYQQSLDQGLQFLIQYYNGEERAKGNILERFSAQQFPDLHSELNLSSLELGDSALYFCASSVGGASANNEQFFGPGTRLTVL.

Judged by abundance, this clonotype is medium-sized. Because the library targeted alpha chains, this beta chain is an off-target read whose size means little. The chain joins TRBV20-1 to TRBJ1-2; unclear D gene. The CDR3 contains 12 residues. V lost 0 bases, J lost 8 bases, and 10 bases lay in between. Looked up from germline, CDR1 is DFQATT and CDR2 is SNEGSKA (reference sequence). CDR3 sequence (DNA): TGCAGTGCTAGAGATCGCCCGGGGGGCTACACCTTC. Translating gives CSARDRPGGYTF.

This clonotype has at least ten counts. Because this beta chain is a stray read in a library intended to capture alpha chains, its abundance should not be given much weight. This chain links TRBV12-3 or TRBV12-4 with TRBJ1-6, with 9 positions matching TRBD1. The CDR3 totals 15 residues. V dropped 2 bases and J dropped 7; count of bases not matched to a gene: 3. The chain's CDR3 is CASSLRQGGNSPLHF. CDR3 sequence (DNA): TGTGCCAGCAGTTTACGACAGGGGGGAAATTCACCCCTCCACTTT.